These T cell receptor beta chains were read from a single sample in a study of cytomegalovirus exposure and HLA in healthy donors. Using immunoSEQ multiplex PCR, the repertoire was profiled, and TCRdb retains in-frame clones only, with some absent. The table has 150,000 or so clones, 82% seen once. Sequencing was carried out using PBMCs. All receptors come from a male donor in good health and CMV-seronegative. Both conserved end residues are part of each CDR3. The order of the fields is J gene, V gene, clone size, D gene, CDR3 DNA, CDR3 protein. The D gene is left open where the match is weak. Part of the rows lack a size; the others show once, few, many or a class for expanded clones.

J: TRBJ2-5; V: TRBV29-1; size: -; D: TRBD1; DNA: TGCAGCGTTAGTAGGCAGACAGGGCGGGAGACCCAGTACTTC; CDR3: CSVSRQTGRETQYF
J: TRBJ2-2; V: TRBV7-9; size: -; D: -; DNA: TGTGCCAGCAGCTCCCTCAAGACAGGGAACACCGGGGAGCTGTTTTTT; CDR3: CASSSLKTGNTGELFF
J: TRBJ2-3; V: TRBV9; size: -; D: TRBD2; DNA: TGTGCCAGCAGCGCTCGACTCGGGGGGACAGATACGCAGTATTTT; CDR3: CASSARLGGTDTQYF
J: TRBJ1-5; V: TRBV28; size: once; D: -; DNA: TGTGCCAGCAGTTTTCAGGGTGGCAATCAGCCCCAGCATTTT; CDR3: CASSFQGGNQPQHF
J: TRBJ1-4; V: TRBV30; size: -; D: -; DNA: TGTGCCTGGACCCCCGGGGATCGGGAAAAACTGTTTTTT; CDR3: CAWTPGDREKLFF
J: TRBJ1-1; V: TRBV7-9; size: -; D: -; DNA: TGTGCCAGCAGCCCAGGGGACACTGAAGCTTTCTTT; CDR3: CASSPGDTEAFF
J: TRBJ2-1; V: TRBV11-3; size: -; D: -; DNA: TGTGCCAGCAGCCTCGGAGAGGGGGGGGCGCGGTGTGAGCAGTTCTTC; CDR3: CASSLGEGGARCEQFF
J: TRBJ2-7; V: TRBV21-1; size: -; D: -; DNA: TGTGCCAGCAGCAAAGTTGGGGACAGACTAATCCCCTACGAGCAGTACTTC; CDR3: CASSKVGDRLIPYEQYF
J: TRBJ2-2; V: TRBV9; size: -; D: -; DNA: TGTGCCAGCAGCGCGGGGAACACCGGGGAGCTGTTTTTT; CDR3: CASSAGNTGELFF
J: TRBJ2-7; V: TRBV18; size: -; D: TRBD1; DNA: TGTGCCAGCTCACCGGGGACAGGCCCCCTGGGGCAGTACTTC; CDR3: CASSPGTGPLGQYF
J: TRBJ1-2; V: TRBV5-5; size: few; D: TRBD1; DNA: TGTGCCAGCAGCTGGGCGACGAGAGGACAGGGCATATTC; CDR3: CASSWATRGQGIF
J: TRBJ1-6; V: TRBV6-1; size: -; D: -; DNA: TGTGCCAGCAGTGAACGGCAGGGTGTACCCCTCCACTTT; CDR3: CASSERQGVPLHF
J: TRBJ1-4; V: TRBV19; size: -; D: -; DNA: TGTGCCAGTACCGAGACTGCAACTAATGAAAAACTGTTTTTT; CDR3: CASTETATNEKLFF
J: TRBJ2-3; V: TRBV10-1; size: -; D: -; DNA: TGCGCCAGCAGTGAGGGAGGGGTAGATACGCAGTATTTT; CDR3: CASSEGGVDTQYF
J: TRBJ2-1; V: TRBV5-4; size: -; D: -; DNA: TGTGCCAGCAGCGGGGAGACGGGCTCCTACAATGAGCAGTTCTTC; CDR3: CASSGETGSYNEQFF
J: TRBJ2-5; V: TRBV9; size: -; D: -; DNA: TGTGCCAGCAGCGGAGCTATTGGGGCGTCGGAGACCCAGTACTTC; CDR3: CASSGAIGASETQYF
J: TRBJ2-1; V: TRBV10-2; size: -; D: -; DNA: TGCGCCAGCACGGTTCAGGGAAATGAGCAGTTCTTC; CDR3: CASTVQGNEQFF
J: TRBJ2-7; V: TRBV28; size: -; D: -; DNA: TGTGCCAGCAGTTCGTACAGGGACCACGAGCAGTACTTC; CDR3: CASSSYRDHEQYF
J: TRBJ1-3; V: TRBV7-9; size: -; D: -; DNA: TGTGCCAGCAGCGGGACCGCGGGGTTCTCTGGAAACACCATATATTTT; CDR3: CASSGTAGFSGNTIYF
J: TRBJ2-7; V: TRBV28; size: -; D: -; DNA: TGTGCCAGCATACAGGCTCTCGGGGGTTACGAGCAGTACTTC; CDR3: CASIQALGGYEQYF
J: TRBJ2-7; V: TRBV2; size: -; D: TRBD1; DNA: TGTGCCAGCAGTTTTGTGGGGGACAGCCCCTCCTACGAGCAGTACTTC; CDR3: CASSFVGDSPSYEQYF
J: TRBJ2-4; V: TRBV28; size: -; D: -; DNA: TGTGCCACCACCCGGAGAGACTCCGAGAACATTCAGTACTTC; CDR3: CATTRRDSENIQYF
J: TRBJ2-1; V: TRBV2; size: -; D: TRBD2; DNA: TGTGCCAGCTCCTCGCGGGAGTTCTACAATGAGCAGTTCTTC; CDR3: CASSSREFYNEQFF
J: TRBJ1-2; V: TRBV10-2; size: once; D: -; DNA: TGCGCCAGCAGTGGAAATCAGGGGCGAGTGAATGGCTACACCTTC; CDR3: CASSGNQGRVNGYTF
J: TRBJ2-1; V: TRBV28; size: -; D: TRBD1; DNA: TGTGCCAGCAGTTTAAGGGGGACAGGGTACAATGAGCAGTTCTTC; CDR3: CASSLRGTGYNEQFF
J: TRBJ2-6; V: TRBV10-3; size: -; D: -; DNA: TGTGCCACCCAACCTTCCGGGGGACCTGGGGCCAACGTCCTGACTTTC; CDR3: CATQPSGGPGANVLTF
J: TRBJ2-3; V: TRBV19; size: -; D: TRBD2; DNA: TGTGCCAGTAGTATACCTACTAGCGGACGCACAGATACGCAGTATTTT; CDR3: CASSIPTSGRTDTQYF
J: TRBJ2-1; V: TRBV27; size: -; D: -; DNA: TGTGCCAGCAGTTTCTTTCCCTTCGGAGGGCCCCACAATGAGCAGTTCTTC; CDR3: CASSFFPFGGPHNEQFF
J: TRBJ2-3; V: TRBV7-2; size: -; D: -; DNA: TGTGCCAGCAGCCCGGAGGCTAGCCCAGATACGCAGTATTTT; CDR3: CASSPEASPDTQYF
J: TRBJ2-7; V: TRBV6-6; size: -; D: TRBD2; DNA: TGTGCCAGCAGTTACTCGAGTAGCGGGGGAGGGGCCGAGCAGTACTTC; CDR3: CASSYSSSGGGAEQYF
J: TRBJ2-7; V: TRBV29-1; size: -; D: TRBD1; DNA: TGCAGCGTACAAAACCGAGCCGGGACAGAGTCCTACGAGCAGTACTTC; CDR3: CSVQNRAGTESYEQYF
J: TRBJ1-1; V: TRBV2; size: -; D: -; DNA: TGTGCCAGCAAAGGCGCCAGGATAAAGAACACTGAAGCTTTCTTT; CDR3: CASKGARIKNTEAFF
J: TRBJ2-7; V: TRBV2; size: -; D: -; DNA: TGTGCCAGCAGGCGAGAGGGCTGGGACTACGAGCAGTACTTC; CDR3: CASRREGWDYEQYF
J: TRBJ2-1; V: TRBV7-9; size: once; D: TRBD2; DNA: TGTGCCAGCAGCACGGGGACTAGCGGGAGCTCCTACAATGAGCAGTTCTTC; CDR3: CASSTGTSGSSYNEQFF
J: TRBJ1-2; V: TRBV18; size: -; D: TRBD1; DNA: TGTGCCAGCTCACTAGCCGGGACAGGGGTTGATGGCTACACCTTC; CDR3: CASSLAGTGVDGYTF
J: TRBJ1-6; V: TRBV6-1; size: -; D: -; DNA: TGTGCCAGCATTGAGACCTGGGGCCGCAGCTCCTATAATTCACCCCTCCACTTT; CDR3: CASIETWGRSSYNSPLHF
J: TRBJ1-6; V: TRBV19; size: -; D: TRBD1; DNA: TGTGCCAGTAGAGAGGGACAGGCTATAAATTCACCCCTCCACTTT; CDR3: CASREGQAINSPLHF
J: TRBJ2-5; V: TRBV4-3; size: once; D: -; DNA: TGCGCCAGCAGCCAAGATAGGGGGACCTATGAGACCCAGTACTTC; CDR3: CASSQDRGTYETQYF
J: TRBJ2-2; V: TRBV7-3; size: once; D: TRBD1; DNA: TGTGCCAGCAGAGCGACAGGGCTGAACACCGGGGAGCTGTTTTTT; CDR3: CASRATGLNTGELFF
J: TRBJ1-2; V: TRBV5-1; size: -; D: -; DNA: TGCGCCAGCAGCTTGGGACAGTACTATGGCTACACCTTC; CDR3: CASSLGQYYGYTF
J: TRBJ1-3; V: TRBV18; size: -; D: -; DNA: TGTGCCAGCTCACCCCTTCAGGAAAACACCATATATTTT; CDR3: CASSPLQENTIYF
J: TRBJ1-2; V: TRBV5-4; size: -; D: -; DNA: TGTGCCAGCAGCCGGGATAACTATGGCTACACCTTC; CDR3: CASSRDNYGYTF